A single sample is the source of the 27 T cell receptor beta chains below, sequenced in a study of blood T cells in healthy people across ages. The use of a sample-barcoded 5' primer and a J-beta primer mix characterized a second PCR of roughly 7 to 12 cycles. TCRdb reanalysed the 5' RACE reads using MiXCR and keeps one entry per CDR3 protein. The data contain about 1.4 million distinct CDR3 sequences, 55% to 75% of them singletons. The specimen sequenced was blood. The receptors were sampled from a man younger than 35 in good health.

The CDR3 nucleotides are TGTGCCACCTATCCGGACTACCAAAGCACAGATACGCAGTATTTT. It encodes CATYPDYQSTDTQYF. The chain has TRBV10-3 and TRBJ2-3; D might be TRBD2 (6 bases). Trimming took off 10 bases at V and 0 bases at J, with 17 bases between the two ends. The CDR3 length is 15 residues. Germline CDR1 ENHRY, CDR2 SYGVKD.

In regard to this clonotype: Relative to the germline gene, one junction end is altered; a read error may explain this. The chain recombines TRBV27 with TRBJ2-7; no clear D. Germline values: CDR1 MNHEY, CDR2 SMNVEV (reference sequence). This CDR3 is 13 amino acids long. The CDR3 loop reads CASSYSSSDEQYF. The CDR3 DNA reads as TGTGCCAGCAGTTACTCCAGCTCCGACGAGCAGTACTTC.

This chain joins TRBV7-8 and TRBJ2-3, with 7 bases fitting TRBD2. This CDR3 comprises 20 residues. Per germline, CDR1 SGHVS and CDR2 FQNEAQ. V lost 2 bases to trimming and J lost 4 bases; unmatched junction nucleotides: 21. Here the CDR3 DNA reads TGTGCCAGCAGCTTACGGTACCCGACTGAAAAGCGGGGCGATGCAGATACGCAGTATTTT. Amino acids: CASSLRYPTEKRGDADTQYF.

This clonotype was detected many times. CDR3 coding DNA: TGTGCAAGTCGCTTAGCGCCAGAGACCCAGTACTTC. Translating gives CASRLAPETQYF. The gene calls are TRBV12-2 and TRBJ2-5. TRBV12-2 counts as a pseudogene. The CDR3 consists of 12 residues.

This clonotype was counted only a few times. The chain links TRBV7-2 to TRBJ2-1; D gene ambiguous. The CDR3 covers 16 residues. The germline V gene has CDR1 SGHTA and CDR2 FQGNSA. V lost 2 bases to trimming and J lost 8 bases, with 19 bases between them. CDR3 bases: TGTGCCAGCAGCTTACCTCGGGTGCGGCAATCAGATGAGCAGTTCTTC. Its translation: CASSLPRVRQSDEQFF.

Only a few counts were recorded for this clonotype. The chain joins TRBV5-1 to TRBJ2-5; TRBD1 might be the D (5 bases). The CDR3 loop spans 13 amino acids. V lost 5 bases and J 4 bases, leaving 12 bases between the germline ends. In germline, CDR1 is SGHRS, CDR2 YFSETQ. The CDR3 region is CASRADSVETQYF. The CDR3 DNA follows: TGCGCCAGCAGGGCCGACAGTGTAGAGACCCAGTACTTC.

Concerning this clonotype itself: Compared with germline, one end of the junction differs, possibly owing to a read error. This CDR3 is CASSVFGEGEAQYF. In DNA, the CDR3 is TGTGCCAGCAGCGTATTTGGCGAAGGAGAGGCCCAGTACTTC. This chain uses TRBV9 with TRBJ2-5; D is unclear. The V gene's germline CDR1 is SGDLS and CDR2 YYNGEE. CDR3 length equals 14 residues.

In this sample, this clonotype turned up a few times. The chain employs TRBV24-1 and TRBJ2-3; 9 bases fit TRBD1. Germline V gene sequence: CDR1 KGHDR, CDR2 SFDVKD. The CDR3 has 15 residues. V shed 4 bases and J 5 bases; nucleotides not matched to a gene: 6. The CDR3 DNA reads TGTGCCACCAGTGACCGAAGGACAGGGGAAGATACGCAGTATTTT. Its translation: CATSDRRTGEDTQYF.

The genes are TRBV28 and TRBJ2-5; a possible D gene is TRBD2 (6 bases). V gave up 3 bases and J gave up 11 bases, with 19 bases separating them. This CDR3 is 14 amino acids long. Germline-derived CDR1 and CDR2 are MDHEN and SYDVKM. CDR3 in DNA: TGTGCCAGCAGTTTCCCCCCCAGGAGGGACGGGCAGTACTTC. It translates to CASSFPPRRDGQYF.

This rearrangement joins TRBV11-3 to TRBJ2-5; 9 bases line up with TRBD2. CDR1 and CDR2 (germline): SGHNT, YENEEA. This CDR3 contains 15 residues. The ends lost 4 bases at V and 11 bases at J; junction bases unmatched: 14. CDR3: CASSSPLAGNNEQYF. The DNA of the CDR3 is TGTGCCAGCAGCTCCCCTCTAGCGGGAAACAATGAGCAGTACTTC.

This clonotype was recorded a few times. The J gene is TRBJ1-6, the V gene TRBV15; TRBD1 matches at 9 bases. CDR3 length equals 20 residues. The germline V gene encodes CDR1 LNHNV and CDR2 YYDKDF (reference sequence). Unmatched junction bases numbered 9, after V lost 0 bases and J lost 0 bases. CDR3 in amino acids: CATSRDPGQGVVSYNSPLHF. CDR3 DNA sequence: TGTGCCACCAGCAGAGATCCGGGACAGGGAGTAGTCTCCTATAATTCACCCCTCCACTTT. The entire variable domain, with the rest obtained from reference TRBV15 and TRBJ1-6, is as follows: DAMVIQNPRYQVTQFGKPVTLSCSQTLNHNVMYWYQQKSSQAPKLLFHYYDKDFNNEADTPDNFQSRRPNTSFCFLDIRSPGLGDTAMYLCATSRDPGQGVVSYNSPLHFGNGTRLTVT.

The rearrangement joins TRBV18 to TRBJ2-2, with TRBD1 matching over 7 bases. Germline values: CDR1 KGHSH, CDR2 LQKENI. V was pared by 6 bases and J by 2 bases, with 9 bases of the junction left unmatched. The CDR3 runs to 16 residues. The CDR3 region has the DNA TGTGCCAGCTCCCCAACCGGGACAGCAAACACCGGGGAGCTGTTTTTT. It is translated as CASSPTGTANTGELFF.

CDR3 nucleotides: TGTGCCAGCAGCTTCCGGTTGGGAAAACTGTTTTTT. This encodes CASSFRLGKLFF. The chain joins TRBV7-8 to TRBJ1-4, with no clear D. Germline CDR1 and CDR2: SGHVS and FQNEAQ. This CDR3 has 12 residues. Trimming left V 3 bases short and J 10 bases short, with 9 bases between.

This clonotype appeared once. J is TRBJ2-5 and V is TRBV12-5; D call uncertain. The length of the CDR3 is 17 residues. Trimming pared 3 bases from V and 4 bases from J, leaving 21 bases between. CDR1 is LGHNT and CDR2 is FRNRAP in the germline V gene. CDR3 nucleotide sequence: TGTGCTAGTGGTTTCACAGCATCCCCCGCCAGGCCAGAGACCCAGTACTTC. Its protein product is CASGFTASPARPETQYF.

This clonotype was counted between two and nine times. The chain links TRBV12-3 or TRBV12-4 to TRBJ2-6; unclear D gene. This CDR3 is 16 amino acids long. The CDR3: CAAQHNPTSGANVLTF. The CDR3 bases are TGTGCGGCACAGCACAACCCCACCTCTGGGGCCAACGTCCTGACTTTC.

This clonotype occurred a few times. V is TRBV20-1 and J is TRBJ2-3; 12 bases map to TRBD2. Germline-derived CDR1 and CDR2 are DFQATT and SNEGSKA (reference sequence). The CDR3 is 11 residues long. The CDR3 is CRGLAGDTQYF. DNA for the CDR3: TGCAGGGGACTAGCGGGAGATACGCAGTATTTT.

The rearrangement links TRBV7-2 to TRBJ2-7, with unresolved D. V shed 1 base and J shed 0 bases, with 10 bases lying between them. Germline V CDR1 and CDR2: SGHTA, FQGNSA. This CDR3 is 15 amino acids long. The CDR3: CASSLVSSLSYEQYF. The CDR3 region has the DNA TGTGCCAGCAGCTTAGTCTCCAGCCTCTCCTACGAGCAGTACTTC.

This clonotype was detected a few times. The chain employs TRBV12-3 or TRBV12-4 and TRBJ2-4, with D perhaps matching TRBD1 (5 bases). The CDR3 runs to 14 residues. The germline V and J ends were trimmed by 3 bases and 4 bases, with 10 bases remaining between them. The CDR3 here is CASSFFAGKNIQYF. As DNA, the CDR3 is TGTGCCAGCAGTTTCTTCGCAGGGAAAAACATTCAGTACTTC.

The chain employs TRBV20-1 and TRBJ2-4, with a possible D match to TRBD1 (8 bases). The J call is doubtful: the DNA matches TRBJ2-7 better. There are 13 residues in the CDR3. CDR1 DFQATT and CDR2 SNEGSKA come from the germline V gene (reference sequence). DNA of the CDR3: TGCAGTGCTGAAGGACAGGGAGGGGGCGAGCAGTACTTC. This translates into CSAEGQGGGEQYF.

CDR3: CASSAFGAGSYNEQFF. The CDR3 coding sequence is TGCGCCAGCTCGGCCTTTGGGGCCGGCTCCTACAATGAGCAGTTCTTC. The rearrangement joins TRBV4-1 to TRBJ2-1; D might be TRBD1 (5 bases). Trimming took 8 bases from V and 0 from J, leaving 17 bases between them. The CDR3 extends over 16 amino acids. Germline lookup yields CDR1 MGHRA and CDR2 YSYEKL.

There are a few counts of this clonotype. The chain links TRBV9 to TRBJ2-7, with unresolved D. The CDR3 has 13 residues. Trimming left V 0 bases short and J 5 bases short, with 9 bases between. CDR1 SGDLS and CDR2 YYNGEE come from the germline V gene. CDR3 region: CASSVGLANEQYF. The CDR3 DNA is TGTGCCAGCAGCGTAGGTCTGGCAAACGAGCAGTACTTC.

This chain uses TRBV25-1 with TRBJ2-1; D may be TRBD1 or TRBD2 (6 bases each). This CDR3 comprises 15 residues. Germline V gives CDR1 MGHDK, CDR2 SYGVNS. V was cut by 2 bases and J by 2 bases, with 10 bases left in between. CDR3 sequence: CASSEVGGPYNEQFF. CDR3 in DNA: TGTGCCAGCAGTGAAGTGGGGGGCCCCTACAATGAGCAGTTCTTC.

The chain is built from TRBV27 and TRBJ2-7, with TRBD1 matching over 7 bases. CDR1 MNHEY and CDR2 SMNVEV come from the germline V gene (reference sequence). CDR3 size: 15 residues. The ends lost 4 bases at V and 3 bases at J; junction bases unmatched: 9. The CDR3 loop is CASSSRQGVDYEQYF. The CDR3 DNA reads as TGTGCCAGCAGTTCCCGACAGGGAGTTGACTACGAGCAGTACTTC.

The chain recombines TRBV27 with TRBJ2-3; D not resolved. Germline V lookup: CDR1 MNHEY, CDR2 SMNVEV (reference sequence). The CDR3 runs 13 residues. Trimming stripped 6 bases from V and 2 bases from J, with 9 bases between. CDR3 sequence reads: CASRLLNTDTQYF. For the CDR3, the DNA is TGTGCCAGCAGACTTCTTAACACAGATACGCAGTATTTT.

The V call is TRBV20-1, the J call TRBJ2-1; D is possibly TRBD1 or TRBD2 (5 bases each). The CDR3 has 11 amino acids. Germline CDR1 reads DFQATT; CDR2 reads SNEGSKA (reference sequence). Deletions cut 1 base from V and 10 bases from J, with 8 bases between. CDR3 region: CSARGGVEQFF. The CDR3 DNA reads as TGCAGTGCTAGAGGAGGGGTAGAGCAGTTCTTC.

This clonotype is a singleton in its sample. This chain uses TRBV7-9 with TRBJ2-7; no clear D gene. The DNA end is a closer match to TRBJ2-5, so the J assignment may be wrong. CDR3 size: 13 residues. Germline loops: CDR1 SEHNR, CDR2 FQNEAQ (reference sequence). As DNA, the CDR3 is TGTGCCAGCAGCCAGACATTACAAGAGACCCAGTACTTC. Translation gives CASSQTLQETQYF.

This clonotype was seen more than once but under ten times. The rearrangement uses TRBV28 and TRBJ1-2; 12 bases align to TRBD1. V lost 5 bases, J lost 2 bases, and 15 bases stayed unmatched. This CDR3 is 19 amino acids long. Germline-derived CDR1 and CDR2 are MDHEN and SYDVKM. CDR3 sequence reads: CASSPLSGTGGAGNYGYTF. DNA for the CDR3: TGTGCCAGCAGTCCCTTGTCCGGGACAGGGGGCGCAGGGAACTATGGCTACACCTTC.